The clone carrying this T cell receptor (beta chain) came up once. The data are from a study of blood T cell repertoires in COVID-19. As handled by the study authors: From reference gene primer amplification, estimates of nucleated cell counts were derived. Sequencing was performed with immunoSEQ multiplex PCR; in TCRdb, only in-frame clones are kept and a portion is missing. Clonal size and the V and J genes are those of that table, whereas D and trimming came from the DNA. The sample shows fewer than 200,000 clones, about 86% of them seen only once. This study enrolled people aged about 18 to 100 from approximately 24 US geographic areas. Clinical history reported by participants formed the basis on which cohorts were assigned. For recovered donors of Cohort 3, there were two negative PCRs, clearance, or symptom resolution. The receptor was derived from a man between 50 and 59 years old who had recovered from COVID-19. Sequencing input: PBMCs or T cells enriched from blood (not recorded which).

This CDR3 reads CASSPPDRGLMNTEAFF. The CDR3 DNA follows: TGTGCCAGCAGCCCACCCGACAGGGGTCTAATGAACACTGAAGCTTTCTTT. The rearrangement links TRBV7-3 to TRBJ1-1, with 8 bases aligning to TRBD1. This CDR3 contains 17 residues. Germline V CDR1 and CDR2: SGHTA, FQGTGA. V shed 5 bases, J shed 0 bases, and the junction held 11 bases outside the gene matches.